This passage covers 19 T cell receptor beta chains from one sample sequenced in a study of blood T cell repertoires in COVID-19. Clones were read by immunoSEQ multiplex PCR, and TCRdb kept only the in-frame ones, dropping some. The repertoire holds 75,000 to 90,000 clones, around 91% seen once, with about 6.7% in the top ten. The sequenced sample consisted of peripheral blood. These receptor sequences come from a man younger than 35 with COVID-19, enrolled during active disease.

DNA for the CDR3: TGTGCCTGCAGACCGGGACAGCTAAATGAAAAACTGTTTTTT. It yields the protein CACRPGQLNEKLFF. The V gene is TRBV30, the J gene TRBJ1-4, with 7 nucleotides matching TRBD1. Germline CDR1 is GTSNPN and CDR2 is SVGIG (reference sequence). The CDR3 is made up of 14 amino acids. Unmatched junction bases numbered 9, after V lost 6 bases and J lost 5 bases.

The gene calls are TRBV9 and TRBJ1-2, with 7 bases matching TRBD1. CDR1 is SGDLS, CDR2 YYNGEE, per germline. J gave up 2 bases and V 3 bases, and 10 bases lay outside the gene matches. The CDR3 covers 16 residues. The CDR3 reads CASSGGGTVLNYGYTF. For the CDR3, the DNA is TGTGCCAGCAGCGGAGGGGGGACAGTTCTAAACTATGGCTACACCTTC.

The V gene is TRBV7-2, the J gene TRBJ1-4; TRBD1 agrees at 9 bases. Germline CDR1 is SGHTA and CDR2 is FQGNSA. After removal of 6 bases from V and 8 bases from J, the junction contained 7 bases not matched to a gene. The CDR3 runs to 14 residues. In DNA, the CDR3 is TGTGCCAGCAGAACGACAGGGGGGGGCGAAAAACTGTTTTTT. Protein sequence: CASRTTGGGEKLFF.

The chain joins TRBV2 to TRBJ1-2, with 7 nucleotides matching TRBD1. CDR1 is SNHLY, CDR2 FYNNEI, per germline. This CDR3 is 13 amino acids long. Germline trimming cut 5 bases from V and 4 bases from J; bases unmatched to any gene: 4. CDR3 residues: CASSSTGSYGYTF. The CDR3 nucleotides read TGTGCCAGCAGTTCGACAGGGTCCTATGGCTACACCTTC.

This rearrangement joins TRBV7-9 to TRBJ2-2; maybe TRBD2 (5 bases). The CDR3 totals 14 residues. The germline V gene encodes CDR1 SEHNR and CDR2 FQNEAQ (reference sequence). With 5 bases removed from V and 2 bases from J, the gap between germline ends came to 9 bases. In nucleotides, the CDR3 is TGTGCCAGCAGCCAAACTAGTAACACCGGGGAGCTGTTTTTT. Amino acid sequence: CASSQTSNTGELFF. Using reference TRBV7-9 and TRBJ2-2 for the parts outside the CDR3, the full variable domain is DTGVSQNPRHKITKRGQNVTFRCDPISEHNRLYWYRQTLGQGPEFLTYFQNEAQLEKSRLLSDRFSAERPKGSFSTLEIQRTEQGDSAMYLCASSQTSNTGELFFGEGSRLTVL.

The chain combines TRBV27 with TRBJ2-2, with TRBD2 identical over 8 bases. CDR1 is MNHEY and CDR2 is SMNVEV in the germline V gene (reference sequence). V lost 0 bases, J lost 0 bases, and 12 bases stayed unmatched. The CDR3 runs 20 residues. For the CDR3, the DNA is TGTGCCAGCAGTTTATCTCCCCCGGGACTAGGGTACACGAACACCGGGGAGCTGTTTTTT. Its protein is CASSLSPPGLGYTNTGELFF.

V usage is TRBV19 and J usage is TRBJ2-2; 10 bases align to TRBD2. CDR1 is LNHDA and CDR2 is SQIVND in the germline V gene (reference sequence). V gave up 7 bases and J gave up 4 bases; unmatched junction bases: 3. The CDR3 is 14 residues long. CDR3 amino acids: CASIGLAVTGELFF. The CDR3 DNA reads as TGTGCCAGTATAGGACTAGCGGTCACCGGGGAGCTGTTTTTT. The entire variable domain, with the rest obtained from reference TRBV19 and TRBJ2-2, is as follows: DGGITQSPKYLFRKEGQNVTLSCEQNLNHDAMYWYRQDPGQGLRLIYYSQIVNDFQKGDIAEGYSVSREKKESFPLTVTSAQKNPTAFYLCASIGLAVTGELFFGEGSRLTVL.

CDR3 sequence reads: CASSRQGAGYGYTF. For the CDR3, the DNA is TGTGCCAGCAGCCGCCAGGGCGCCGGCTATGGCTACACCTTC. V gene TRBV5-6 combines with J gene TRBJ1-2; perhaps TRBD1 as D (5 bases). The CDR3 runs 14 residues. Trimming shortened V by 4 bases and J by 4 bases, and 14 bases separated the two germline ends. Germline V gene sequence: CDR1 SGHDT, CDR2 YYEEEE.

The rearrangement joins TRBV19 to TRBJ2-5, with 7 bases that match TRBD1. V trimming: 5 bases; J trimming: 4 bases; junction bases outside the gene matches: 4. The CDR3 runs to 13 residues. The V gene's germline CDR1 is LNHDA and CDR2 SQIVND (reference sequence). CDR3 coding DNA: TGTGCCAGTAGTGTGAACAGGGGAGAGACCCAGTACTTC. Encoded protein: CASSVNRGETQYF. Variable domain in full (rest from reference TRBV19 and TRBJ2-5): DGGITQSPKYLFRKEGQNVTLSCEQNLNHDAMYWYRQDPGQGLRLIYYSQIVNDFQKGDIAEGYSVSREKKESFPLTVTSAQKNPTAFYLCASSVNRGETQYFGPGTRLLVL.

J is TRBJ2-3 and V is TRBV27, with 11 nucleotides matching TRBD1. Germline trimming cut 5 bases from V and 5 bases from J; bases unmatched to any gene: 18. The CDR3 length is 19 residues. Germline V lookup: CDR1 MNHEY, CDR2 SMNVEV (reference sequence). CDR3 sequence: CASSTSGTGGLAGLDTQYF. The DNA of the CDR3 is TGTGCCAGCAGTACCTCCGGGACAGGGGGATTAGCGGGGTTAGATACGCAGTATTTT.

The chain recombines TRBV12-3 or TRBV12-4 with TRBJ2-7; TRBD2 agrees at 9 bases. Trimming took 5 bases from V and 5 from J; bases not matched to a gene: 4. CDR3 length: 13 residues. The CDR3 is CASSEGLADEQYF. As DNA, the CDR3 is TGTGCCAGCAGTGAGGGACTAGCCGACGAGCAGTACTTC.

The V and J genes are TRBV28 and TRBJ2-2; TRBD2 matches 7 bases. CDR3 size: 13 residues. V gave up 6 bases and J gave up 6 bases; unmatched junction bases: 4. Germline CDR1 and CDR2: MDHEN and SYDVKM. Written as DNA, the CDR3 is TGTGCCAGCAGCCCGACTAGCCCCGGGGAGCTGTTTTTT. This translates into CASSPTSPGELFF.

The gene calls are TRBV28 and TRBJ2-7; D is possibly TRBD1 (5 bases). Germline V CDR1 and CDR2: MDHEN, SYDVKM. V lost 6 bases, J lost 7 bases, and 16 bases lay in between. The CDR3 is 13 amino acids. CDR3: CASRTQGVGEQYF. Here the CDR3 DNA reads TGTGCCAGCAGAACGCAAGGGGTGGGTGAGCAGTACTTC.

The chain joins TRBV7-2 to TRBJ1-1, with 7 bases that match TRBD1. Germline values: CDR1 SGHTA, CDR2 FQGNSA. Trimming removed 10 bases from V and 0 bases from J; junction bases left unmatched: 8. The CDR3 consists of 14 residues. The CDR3 nucleotides read TGTGCCATCCGGCAGGGGGTGGTGAACACTGAAGCTTTCTTT. Amino acids: CAIRQGVVNTEAFF.

The chain couples TRBV10-1 to TRBJ2-7; 9 positions match TRBD1. With V trimmed by 9 bases and J by 4 bases, 7 bases remained unmatched. Germline V lookup: CDR1 WNHNN, CDR2 SYGVQD (reference sequence). The CDR3 consists of 13 residues. This CDR3 is CAREQGAVYEQYF. CDR3 nucleotides: TGCGCCAGGGAACAGGGGGCGGTATACGAGCAGTACTTC.

The rearrangement uses TRBV28 and TRBJ2-2; possible D gene TRBD2, 5 bases. V was clipped by 5 bases and J by 3 bases, with 19 bases between them. This CDR3 is 17 amino acids long. CDR1 and CDR2 from the germline V gene are MDHEN and SYDVKM. CDR3 region: CASSQFTEFSDTGELFF. CDR3 nucleotide sequence: TGTGCCAGCAGTCAGTTTACGGAGTTTAGCGACACCGGGGAGCTGTTTTTT.

The chain uses TRBV10-2 and TRBJ2-2; TRBD2 agrees at 10 bases. V dropped 8 bases and J dropped 5; count of bases not matched to a gene: 8. The CDR3 is 15 amino acids. The V gene's germline CDR1 is WSHSY and CDR2 SAAADI. This chain's CDR3 is CASSRLAGETGELFF. CDR3 nucleotide sequence: TGCGCCAGCTCGAGGCTAGCGGGAGAAACCGGGGAGCTGTTTTTT.

The CDR3, as DNA: TGTGCCAGCAGCACACAGACGTCGGTAACTAACTATGGCTACACCTTC. As protein: CASSTQTSVTNYGYTF. The chain joins TRBV9 to TRBJ1-2; D is unclear. V was shortened by 4 bases and J by 0 bases, with 16 bases between the two germline ends. The CDR3 has 16 residues. CDR1 is SGDLS, CDR2 YYNGEE, per germline.

J is TRBJ2-1 and V is TRBV11-2, with 7 bases aligning to TRBD1. The CDR3 has 18 residues. V dropped 4 bases and J dropped 2; count of bases not matched to a gene: 14. Per the germline V gene, CDR1 is SGHAT and CDR2 is FQNNGV. The CDR3 is CASSSPSRQGSTYNEQFF. The CDR3 DNA follows: TGTGCCAGCAGCTCACCAAGTCGACAGGGCTCAACCTACAATGAGCAGTTCTTC. Looking up the rest from reference TRBV11-2 and TRBJ2-1 gives the full variable domain: EAGVAQSPRYKIIEKRQSVAFWCNPISGHATLYWYQQILGQGPKLLIQFQNNGVVDDSQLPKDRFSAERLKGVDSTLKIQPAKLEDSAVYLCASSSPSRQGSTYNEQFFGPGTRLTVL.